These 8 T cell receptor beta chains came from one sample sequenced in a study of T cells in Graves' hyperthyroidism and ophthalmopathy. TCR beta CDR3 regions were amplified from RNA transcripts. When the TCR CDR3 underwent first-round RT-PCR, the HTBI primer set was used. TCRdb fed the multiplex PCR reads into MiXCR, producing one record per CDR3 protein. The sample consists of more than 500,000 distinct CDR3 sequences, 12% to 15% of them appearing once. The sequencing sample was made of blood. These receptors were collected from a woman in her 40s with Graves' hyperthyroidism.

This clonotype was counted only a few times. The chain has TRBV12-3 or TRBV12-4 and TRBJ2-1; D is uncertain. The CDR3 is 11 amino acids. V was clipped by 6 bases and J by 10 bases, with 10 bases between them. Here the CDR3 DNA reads TGTGCCAGCAGCATACTTAGGGAGCAGTTCTTC. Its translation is CASSILREQFF.

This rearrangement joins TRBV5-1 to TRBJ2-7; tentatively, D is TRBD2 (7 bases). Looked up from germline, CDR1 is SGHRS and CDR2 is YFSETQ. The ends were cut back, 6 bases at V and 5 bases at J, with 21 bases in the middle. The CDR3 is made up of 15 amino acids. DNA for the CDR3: TGCGCCAGCACACAGGGACGGGAGGCCGTTAACGAGCAGTACTTC. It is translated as CASTQGREAVNEQYF.

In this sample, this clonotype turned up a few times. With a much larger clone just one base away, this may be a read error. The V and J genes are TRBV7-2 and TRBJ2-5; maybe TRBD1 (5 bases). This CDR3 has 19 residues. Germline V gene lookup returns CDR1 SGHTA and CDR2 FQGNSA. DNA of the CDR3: TGTGCCAGCAGCTTAGAAGAAGGGGCCCTTTTCCCGTACCAAGAGGCCCAGTACTTC. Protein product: CASSLEEGALFPYQEAQYF. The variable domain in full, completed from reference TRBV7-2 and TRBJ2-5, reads GAGVSQSPSNKVTEKGKDVELRCDPISGHTALYWYRQSLGQGLEFLIYFQGNSAPDKSGLPSDRFSAERTGGSVSTLTIQRTQQEDSAVYLCASSLEEGALFPYQEAQYFGPGTRLLVL.

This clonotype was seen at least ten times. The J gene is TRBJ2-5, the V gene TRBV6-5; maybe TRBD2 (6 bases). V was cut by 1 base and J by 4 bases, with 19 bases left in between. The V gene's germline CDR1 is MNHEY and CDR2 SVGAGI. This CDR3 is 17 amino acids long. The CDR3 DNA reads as TGTGCCAGCAGTTACTACCCCCCGGGAGTAAGGGTAGAGACCCAGTACTTC. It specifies CASSYYPPGVRVETQYF.

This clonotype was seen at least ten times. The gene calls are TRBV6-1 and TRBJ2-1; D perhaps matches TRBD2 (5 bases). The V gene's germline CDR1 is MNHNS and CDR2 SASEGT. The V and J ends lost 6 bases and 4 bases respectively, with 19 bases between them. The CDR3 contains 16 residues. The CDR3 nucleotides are TGTGCCAGCAGCCCGGAGGCCCACGTTCAATACAATGAGCAGTTCTTC. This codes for CASSPEAHVQYNEQFF.

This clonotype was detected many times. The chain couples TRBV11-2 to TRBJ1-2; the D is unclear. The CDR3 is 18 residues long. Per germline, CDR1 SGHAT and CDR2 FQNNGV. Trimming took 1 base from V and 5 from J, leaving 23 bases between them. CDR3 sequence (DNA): TGTGCCAGCAGCTTAGTCTGGGAATGGAACAGAAACTCTTATGGCTACACCTTC. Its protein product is CASSLVWEWNRNSYGYTF.

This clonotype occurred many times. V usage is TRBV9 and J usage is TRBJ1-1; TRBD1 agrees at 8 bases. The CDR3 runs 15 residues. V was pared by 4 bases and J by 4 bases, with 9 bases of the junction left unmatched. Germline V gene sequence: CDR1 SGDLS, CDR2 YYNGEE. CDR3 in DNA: TGTGCCAGCAGCTCAGGACAGGGCCCGACCACTGAAGCTTTCTTT. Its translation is CASSSGQGPTTEAFF.

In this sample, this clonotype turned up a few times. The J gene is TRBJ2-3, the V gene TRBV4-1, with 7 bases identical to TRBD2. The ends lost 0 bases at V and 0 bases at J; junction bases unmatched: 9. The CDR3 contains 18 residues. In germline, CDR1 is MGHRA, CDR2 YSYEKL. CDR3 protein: CASSQEAVSGPSTDTQYF. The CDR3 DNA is TGCGCCAGCAGCCAAGAGGCCGTTAGCGGGCCTAGCACAGATACGCAGTATTTT.